A single sample gave rise to the 14 T cell receptor beta chains below, sequenced in a study of prognosis after radiotherapy for stage I lung cancer. Template was genomic DNA; TCR beta CDR3 amplified in two multiplex PCR rounds. It was primers specific to each TRBV and TRBJ gene that first-round PCR used. TCRdb analysed the multiplex PCR reads with MiXCR anew, one entry per CDR3 protein. The table shows more than 9,000 distinct CDR3 sequences, with approximately 58% occurring only once. The source material was PBMCs, sampled before or after stereotactic body radiation therapy (not recorded which). All receptors derive from a donor aged 50 or older with non-small cell lung cancer.

At least ten counts were recorded for this clonotype. The chain has TRBV13 and TRBJ2-4; TRBD1 agrees at 7 bases. This CDR3 region has 14 residues. V was clipped by 4 bases and J by 6 bases; unmatched bases: 6. The germline gives CDR1 PRHDT, CDR2 FYEKMQ (reference sequence). Here the CDR3 DNA reads TGTGCCAGCAGCTCCGCCGGGGACAGAAACATTCAGTACTTC. Its protein product is CASSSAGDRNIQYF.

With respect to this clonotype: One junction end does not reproduce the germline sequence, and a read error may be involved. This sequence joins TRBV7-7 and TRBJ2-3; no firm D call. The CDR3 consists of 14 residues. Germline CDR1 reads SSHAT; CDR2 reads FNYEAQ (reference sequence). The CDR3 bases are TGTGCTAGCAGCCCAATCCAGGCGACAGATACGCAGTATTTT. Its translation: CASSPIQATDTQYF. The whole variable domain, remainder taken from reference TRBV7-7 and TRBJ2-3, is GAGVSQSPRYKVTKRGQDVTLRCDPISSHATLYWYQQALGQGPEFLTYFNYEAQPDKSGLPSDRFSAERPEGSISTLTIQRTEQRDSAMYRCASSPIQATDTQYFGPGTRLTVL.

This clonotype was recorded once. The V gene is TRBV11-3, the J gene TRBJ2-2; D not resolved. Germline V gene data show CDR1 as SGHNT and CDR2 as YENEEA. CDR3 length equals 13 residues. The V gene lost 4 bases and the J gene lost 2 bases, with 5 bases spanning the gap. Here the CDR3 DNA reads TGTGCCAGCAGCTCCATTAACACCGGGGAGCTGTTTTTT. It yields the protein CASSSINTGELFF.

The chain uses TRBV11-2 and TRBJ2-7, with D possibly called TRBD1 or TRBD2 (5 bases each). The CDR3 sequence is 13 residues long. V lost 7 bases and J 9 bases, leaving 19 bases between the germline ends. The germline CDR1 and CDR2 sequences are SGHAT and FQNNGV. The CDR3 here is CASTRDRAGAQYF. CDR3 DNA sequence: TGTGCCAGCACCAGGGACCGAGCTGGAGCGCAGTACTTC.

This rearrangement joins TRBV7-8 to TRBJ2-1; a possible D gene is TRBD2 (6 bases). This CDR3 is 13 amino acids long. Germline V CDR1 and CDR2: SGHVS, FQNEAQ. The V end was cut by 1 base, the J end by 11 bases, with 12 bases between. The CDR3 bases are TGTGCCAGCAGCTTAGTTGGCGGGAATCAGCAGTTCTTC. Amino acid sequence: CASSLVGGNQQFF. The complete variable domain, with remaining parts taken from reference TRBV7-8 and TRBJ2-1, reads GAGVSQSPRYKVAKRGQDVALRCDPISGHVSLFWYQQALGQGPEFLTYFQNEAQLDKSGLPSDRFFAERPEGSVSTLKIQRTQQEDSAVYLCASSLVGGNQQFFGPGTRLTVL.

In this sample, this clonotype is medium-sized. This rearrangement joins TRBV4-2 to TRBJ2-2; no reliable D call. Trimming shortened V by 4 bases and J by 0 bases, and 9 bases separated the two germline ends. CDR3 size: 15 residues. Germline loops: CDR1 LGHNA, CDR2 YNFKEQ. CDR3 in amino acids: CASSPGFSNTGELFF. As DNA, the CDR3 is TGTGCCAGCAGCCCGGGTTTTTCGAACACCGGGGAGCTGTTTTTT.

This chain connects TRBV19 to TRBJ1-2, with a weak D call TRBD1 (5 bases). Trimming removed 9 bases from V and 6 bases from J, with 17 bases in between. CDR1 is LNHDA and CDR2 is SQIVND in the germline V gene (reference sequence). The CDR3 is 13 residues long. CDR3 protein: CASTSPYRHGYTF. In DNA, the CDR3 is TGTGCCAGCACCTCCCCGTACAGGCATGGCTACACCTTC.

The table lists this clonotype with a few counts. A much larger clone differs by one base, so this may be a read error. The chain employs TRBV6-1 and TRBJ2-7; 7 positions match TRBD2. CDR3 length: 16 amino acids. The germline V gene has CDR1 MNHNS and CDR2 SASEGT. CDR3 protein: CACSEVRRESSYEQYF. CDR3 bases: TGTGCCTGCAGTGAAGTCAGGCGGGAGAGTTCCTACGAGCAGTACTTC.

There are a few counts of this clonotype. This sequence joins TRBV2 and TRBJ1-6, with TRBD1 as a possible D gene (5 bases). There are 17 residues in the CDR3. V lost 8 bases and J lost 3, with 20 bases in between. Germline-derived CDR1 and CDR2 are SNHLY and FYNNEI. The CDR3 is CASVPMSVGGYNSPLHF. The CDR3 DNA is TGTGCCAGCGTGCCGATGAGTGTGGGGGGCTATAATTCACCCCTCCACTTT.

This clonotype is deemed medium-sized (0.01 to 0.1%). The genes are TRBV19 and TRBJ2-6; D is undetermined. Between the trimmed V and J ends, which lost 3 bases and 0 bases, there was a span of 3 bases. This CDR3 has 14 residues. In germline, CDR1 is LNHDA, CDR2 SQIVND (reference sequence). In DNA form, the CDR3 reads TGTGCCAGTAGTATCCGCTCTGGGGCCAACGTCCTGACTTTC. Its protein product is CASSIRSGANVLTF.

This clonotype was detected ten times or more. V gene TRBV18 combines with J gene TRBJ2-1; 9 bases align to TRBD1. Germline CDR1 KGHSH, CDR2 LQKENI. The CDR3 is 15 amino acids. Trimming cost V 4 bases and J 9 bases; bases outside gene matches: 10. In DNA form, the CDR3 reads TGTGCCAGCTCACAGGGACAGGGCGAAAAGGGTGAGCAGTTCTTC. This encodes CASSQGQGEKGEQFF.

The rearrangement uses TRBV5-1 and TRBJ2-7; TRBD2 is a possible D gene (5 bases). V was pared by 4 bases and J by 4 bases, with 12 bases between. Germline V CDR1 and CDR2: SGHRS, YFSETQ. The CDR3 totals 13 residues. This CDR3 reads CASSPGTVYEQYF. DNA for the CDR3: TGCGCCAGCAGCCCGGGAACAGTTTACGAGCAGTACTTC.

Ten or more counts support this clonotype. The chain links TRBV3-1 to TRBJ2-5; 8 bases match TRBD2. Germline V gene sequence: CDR1 LGHDT, CDR2 YNNKEL (reference sequence). The CDR3 sequence is 17 residues long. Trimming removed 5 bases from V and 5 bases from J; junction bases left unmatched: 16. CDR3 loop: CASSANPGSGGRETQYF. The CDR3 DNA reads as TGTGCCAGCAGCGCTAACCCTGGGTCGGGGGGGCGTGAGACCCAGTACTTC.

This chain connects TRBV27 to TRBJ2-1; D is possibly TRBD1 (7 bases). V lost 5 bases, J lost 16 bases, and 21 bases lay in between. This CDR3 region has 13 residues. The germline V gene has CDR1 MNHEY and CDR2 SMNVEV (reference sequence). The CDR3 DNA reads TGTGCCAGCAGTCCACAGGGGAGGAATGAGTATTTCTTC. Amino acid sequence: CASSPQGRNEYFF.